This TCR beta chain originates from a study of blood T cell repertoires in COVID-19. TCRdb's table, derived via immunoSEQ multiplex PCR, lists solely in-frame clones and lacks some. The sample contains about 350,000 clones, over 80% of which appear only once. In germline, CDR1 is SNHLY, CDR2 FYNNEI. CDR3 length equals 12 residues. With 4 bases removed from V and 8 bases from J, the gap between germline ends came to 11 bases. The chain carries TRBV2 and TRBJ1-2, with D uncertain. The sequence derives from a man aged 30 to 39 with COVID-19, enrolled during active disease. Material: peripheral blood. CDR3 residues: CASSGDLRGYTF. The CDR3 region has the DNA TGTGCCAGCAGTGGCGACTTGAGGGGCTACACCTTC.